What follows are 15 T cell receptor beta chains derived from one specimen sequenced in a study of vaccination and CD4 T cells after COVID-19. Which antigens these TCRs recognize remains unknown. Sequencing of cultured CD4+ T cell DNA used the Oncomine TCR Beta short-read assay. MiXCR, run by TCRdb on the PCR reads, gives a single entry per CDR3 protein. The data contain thousands of distinct CDR3 sequences, about half of them singletons. The treatment is: approximately nine-day PBMC culture with coronavirus spike peptide pools or control peptides (ViraFEST assay). From the unexposed donor, CD4+ T cells were collected ahead of the COVID-19 pandemic (2011-2018). The material sequenced was CD4+ T cells from blood, cultured in vitro. The receptors were sampled from a human donor in good health.

The chain carries TRBV24-1 and TRBJ2-7; a weak D match, TRBD1 (5 bases). This CDR3 comprises 14 residues. CDR1 is KGHDR and CDR2 is SFDVKD in the germline V gene. Trimming took off 5 bases at V and 2 bases at J, with 12 bases between the two ends. For the CDR3, the DNA is TGTGCCACCAGTGCCAACGACAGACCCTACGAGCAGTACTTC. It specifies CATSANDRPYEQYF.

The V call is TRBV2, the J call TRBJ2-7; no reliable D call. The germline CDR1 and CDR2 sequences are SNHLY and FYNNEI. Deletions cut 5 bases from V and 2 bases from J, with 13 bases between. CDR3 length equals 14 residues. The CDR3 DNA reads as TGTGCCAGCAGTTCTGGGGATCACCCCTACGAGCAGTACTTC. Translating it yields CASSSGDHPYEQYF.

This chain joins TRBV20-1 and TRBJ1-6, with 7 bases that match TRBD1. The CDR3 sequence is 15 residues long. The germline gives CDR1 DFQATT, CDR2 SNEGSKA (reference sequence). The V gene end was trimmed by 6 bases and the J gene end by 3 bases; junction bases not matched to a gene: 8. CDR3 coding DNA: TGCAGTGCCCCGACAGGGTCTCTCTATAATTCACCCCTCCACTTT. As protein: CSAPTGSLYNSPLHF.

The rearrangement joins TRBV7-8 to TRBJ1-5; D call uncertain. V shed 0 bases and J shed 7 bases, with 7 bases lying between them. CDR1 and CDR2 (germline): SGHVS, FQNEAQ. This CDR3 contains 13 residues. CDR3 protein: CASSLAEWQPQHF. The CDR3 DNA reads as TGTGCCAGCAGCTTAGCGGAGTGGCAGCCCCAGCATTTT.

The CDR3 DNA is TGCGCCAGCAGCCAAGAGGGACAGGGTTCTAACTATGGCTACACCTTC. The encoded protein is CASSQEGQGSNYGYTF. The chain is built from TRBV4-1 and TRBJ1-2; the match to TRBD1 covers 9 bases. Germline CDR1 reads MGHRA; CDR2 reads YSYEKL. Trimming cost V 0 bases and J 0 bases; bases outside gene matches: 2. CDR3 length equals 16 residues.

This clonotype has more than one count but fewer than ten. The CDR3 is CASSPQGAYNSPLHF. Written as DNA, the CDR3 is TGTGCCAGCAGCCCCCAGGGGGCTTATAATTCACCCCTCCACTTT. The V gene is TRBV6-1, the J gene TRBJ1-6; TRBD1 matches 8 bases. The J segment lost 4 bases and the V segment lost 6 bases, leaving 5 bases of the junction unmatched. Germline values: CDR1 MNHNS, CDR2 SASEGT. The CDR3 loop spans 15 amino acids.

The genes are TRBV7-9 and TRBJ2-5; D possibly corresponds to TRBD2 (5 bases). The CDR3 contains 15 residues. Per germline, CDR1 SEHNR and CDR2 FQNEAQ (reference sequence). V lost 2 bases and J 0 bases, leaving 10 bases between the germline ends. For the CDR3, the DNA is TGTGCCAGCAGCTTAAATCCGGGGAACCAAGAGACCCAGTACTTC. Translated: CASSLNPGNQETQYF. The whole variable domain, remainder taken from reference TRBV7-9 and TRBJ2-5, is DTGVSQNPRHKITKRGQNVTFRCDPISEHNRLYWYRQTLGQGPEFLTYFQNEAQLEKSRLLSDRFSAERPKGSFSTLEIQRTEQGDSAMYLCASSLNPGNQETQYFGPGTRLLVL.

The V call is TRBV30, the J call TRBJ1-2; 7 nucleotides align to TRBD1. The germline V gene encodes CDR1 GTSNPN and CDR2 SVGIG (reference sequence). Trimming removed 3 bases from V and 8 bases from J; junction bases left unmatched: 9. The CDR3 has 13 amino acids. Here the CDR3 reads CAWRRLGDRGYTF. In nucleotides, the CDR3 is TGTGCCTGGAGGAGACTTGGGGACAGAGGCTACACCTTC.

This chain uses TRBV15 with TRBJ1-2, with 7 positions matching TRBD1. The V and J ends lost 0 bases and 6 bases, in that order; junction bases with no gene match: 4. CDR1 is LNHNV, CDR2 YYDKDF, per germline (reference sequence). The CDR3 loop spans 14 amino acids. CDR3 sequence (DNA): TGTGCCACCAGCAGAGATGAGACAGGGAATGGCTACACCTTC. It encodes CATSRDETGNGYTF.

The V and J genes are TRBV6-1 and TRBJ2-7; 7 bases agree with TRBD1. The V and J ends lost 5 bases and 3 bases, in that order; junction bases with no gene match: 7. This CDR3 spans 14 amino acids. Germline V gene lookup returns CDR1 MNHNS and CDR2 SASEGT. The CDR3 reads CASSTGTANYEQYF. The CDR3 nucleotides read TGTGCCAGCAGTACGGGGACAGCTAACTACGAGCAGTACTTC.

Only a few counts were recorded for this clonotype. The chain carries TRBV18 and TRBJ2-2, with TRBD2 matching 12 bases. CDR3 size: 17 residues. The germline V gene encodes CDR1 KGHSH and CDR2 LQKENI. The junction had 5 bases not matched to a gene; V was cut back by 4 bases and J by 2 bases. DNA of the CDR3: TGTGCCAGCTCACTACTAGCGGGGGGACCTAACACCGGGGAGCTGTTTTTT. It yields the protein CASSLLAGGPNTGELFF.

The chain couples TRBV29-1 to TRBJ1-1, with D possibly being TRBD1 (5 bases). The CDR3 runs 13 residues. Between the trimmed V and J ends, which lost 7 bases and 1 base, there was a span of 13 bases. Per the germline V gene, CDR1 is SQVTM and CDR2 is ANQGSEA. CDR3 sequence: CSARGDPNTEAFF. In DNA, the CDR3 is TGCAGCGCCCGGGGGGACCCGAACACTGAAGCTTTCTTT.

The chain is built from TRBV6-1 and TRBJ2-7, with D possibly TRBD1 on 5 matching bases. This CDR3 contains 15 residues. Germline V CDR1 and CDR2: MNHNS, SASEGT. V lost 6 bases and J lost 1, with 16 bases in between. The CDR3 spells CASSPYPGISYEQYF. Written as DNA, the CDR3 is TGTGCCAGCAGCCCCTACCCAGGGATATCCTACGAGCAGTACTTC.

This chain connects TRBV20-1 to TRBJ2-5; the match to TRBD1 covers 9 bases. Germline-derived CDR1 and CDR2 are DFQATT and SNEGSKA (reference sequence). The CDR3 spans 13 residues. The junction had 3 bases not matched to a gene; V was cut back by 3 bases and J by 4 bases. For the CDR3, the DNA is TGCAGTGCTAGGCCGGGACAGGGAGAGACCCAGTACTTC. Translating gives CSARPGQGETQYF.

This clonotype was seen only a few times. The J gene is TRBJ1-1, the V gene TRBV10-3, with D possibly being TRBD1 (5 bases). CDR1 ENHRY and CDR2 SYGVKD come from the germline V gene. V lost 4 bases and J 5 bases, leaving 14 bases between the germline ends. The CDR3 sequence is 14 residues long. CDR3 DNA sequence: TGTGCCATCAGTGTCTCGGGTGGGGGAACTGAAGCTTTCTTT. It specifies CAISVSGGGTEAFF.